The rows below give T cell receptor beta chains drawn from one sample of a study of identical twins. TCRdb redid the calling of the 5' RACE reads with MiXCR, one entry per CDR3 protein. The sample lists about 570,000 distinct CDR3 sequences, around 9.6% seen once, with roughly 3% in the top ten. The data were also submitted as part of a second study, on yellow fever vaccine responses in identical twins.

The sample comprised PBMCs. These receptors were collected from a woman aged 18-35 years in good health. The CDR3 runs from the conserved cysteine through the conserved F or W. D genes are given only for firm matches. Size is stated for part of the rows, as once, few or many counts, or as a class when the clone is expanded.

clone size: many; CDR3 length: 12; V gene: TRBV3-1; D gene: NA; J gene: TRBJ2-1; CDR3 protein: CASSPRSYEQFF; CDR3 DNA: TGTGCCAGCAGCCCGCGGTCGTATGAGCAGTTCTTC
clone size: NA; CDR3 length: 13; V gene: TRBV30; D gene: NA; J gene: TRBJ1-6; CDR3 protein: CAWKGGSDSPLHF; CDR3 DNA: TGTGCCTGGAAAGGAGGTAGCGATTCACCCCTCCACTTT
clone size: few; CDR3 length: 13; V gene: TRBV12-3/TRBV12-4; D gene: TRBD1; J gene: TRBJ1-6; CDR3 protein: CASGDSTYSPLHF; CDR3 DNA: TGTGCCAGCGGGGACAGTACTTATTCACCCCTCCACTTT
clone size: few; CDR3 length: 15; V gene: TRBV2; D gene: TRBD1; J gene: TRBJ1-4; CDR3 protein: CASRDLTGSNEKLFF; CDR3 DNA: TGTGCCAGCAGAGACCTGACAGGGAGTAATGAAAAACTGTTTTTT
clone size: many; CDR3 length: 13; V gene: TRBV29-1; D gene: TRBD2; J gene: TRBJ2-1; CDR3 protein: CSVKREDCNEQFF; CDR3 DNA: TGCAGCGTTAAGCGGGAGGATTGCAATGAGCAGTTCTTC
clone size: many; CDR3 length: 17; V gene: TRBV9; D gene: TRBD1; J gene: TRBJ2-1; CDR3 protein: CASSSPPGQVSYNEQFF; CDR3 DNA: TGTGCCAGCAGCTCTCCCCCCGGACAGGTCTCCTACAATGAGCAGTTCTTC
clone size: NA; CDR3 length: 12; V gene: TRBV6-5; D gene: TRBD1; J gene: TRBJ1-1; CDR3 protein: CATYRGNTEAFF; CDR3 DNA: TGTGCCACCTACAGGGGGAACACTGAAGCTTTCTTT
clone size: NA; CDR3 length: 14; V gene: TRBV12-3/TRBV12-4; D gene: NA; J gene: TRBJ2-2; CDR3 protein: CATTQGLETGELFF; CDR3 DNA: TGTGCCACAACCCAGGGGCTCGAGACCGGGGAGCTGTTTTTT
clone size: NA; CDR3 length: 17; V gene: TRBV10-3; D gene: NA; J gene: TRBJ2-3; CDR3 protein: CAISETLARGTADTQYF; CDR3 DNA: TGTGCCATCAGTGAGACCCTCGCCAGGGGAACGGCAGATACGCAGTATTTT
clone size: many; CDR3 length: 17; V gene: TRBV5-1; D gene: TRBD2; J gene: TRBJ2-5; CDR3 protein: CASSLGVAGAFQETQYF; CDR3 DNA: TGCGCCAGCAGCTTGGGAGTAGCGGGAGCCTTCCAAGAGACCCAGTACTTC
clone size: many; CDR3 length: 14; V gene: TRBV12-3/TRBV12-4; D gene: NA; J gene: TRBJ1-2; CDR3 protein: CASSSSGGSYGYTF; CDR3 DNA: TGTGCCAGCAGTTCCTCCGGGGGAAGCTATGGCTACACCTTC
clone size: NA; CDR3 length: 15; V gene: TRBV19; D gene: TRBD1; J gene: TRBJ1-2; CDR3 protein: CASSSTGVGNYGYTF; CDR3 DNA: TGTGCCAGTAGTTCAACAGGGGTAGGAAACTATGGCTACACCTTC
clone size: NA; CDR3 length: 16; V gene: TRBV27; D gene: NA; J gene: TRBJ2-3; CDR3 protein: CASSSTQGGLTDTQYF; CDR3 DNA: TGTGCCAGCAGTTCAACCCAGGGGGGTCTTACAGATACGCAGTATTTT
clone size: few; CDR3 length: 14; V gene: TRBV12-3/TRBV12-4; D gene: TRBD1; J gene: TRBJ1-5; CDR3 protein: CASSAGRGHQPQHF; CDR3 DNA: TGTGCCAGCAGTGCCGGTAGGGGGCATCAGCCCCAGCATTTT
clone size: many; CDR3 length: 14; V gene: TRBV2; D gene: NA; J gene: TRBJ2-1; CDR3 protein: CASSYSLNYNEQFF; CDR3 DNA: TGTGCCAGCAGTTATAGTTTGAACTACAATGAGCAGTTCTTC
clone size: few; CDR3 length: 14; V gene: TRBV2; D gene: NA; J gene: TRBJ2-5; CDR3 protein: CASSERGRSETQYF; CDR3 DNA: TGTGCCAGCAGTGAAAGGGGCCGGAGCGAGACCCAGTACTTC
clone size: few; CDR3 length: 11; V gene: TRBV29-1; D gene: NA; J gene: TRBJ2-7; CDR3 protein: CSVGQKDEQYF; CDR3 DNA: TGCAGCGTTGGGCAGAAGGACGAGCAGTACTTC
clone size: many; CDR3 length: 16; V gene: TRBV5-1; D gene: TRBD2; J gene: TRBJ2-5; CDR3 protein: CASSFWTSGAEETQYF; CDR3 DNA: TGCGCCAGCAGCTTCTGGACTAGCGGGGCAGAAGAGACCCAGTACTTC
clone size: NA; CDR3 length: 15; V gene: TRBV7-9; D gene: TRBD1; J gene: TRBJ2-1; CDR3 protein: CASSPGQGQYNEQFF; CDR3 DNA: TGTGCCAGCAGCCCAGGACAGGGGCAGTACAATGAGCAGTTCTTC
clone size: many; CDR3 length: 12; V gene: TRBV6-5; D gene: NA; J gene: TRBJ1-2; CDR3 protein: CASSTPWGGYTF; CDR3 DNA: TGTGCCAGCAGTACCCCGTGGGGGGGCTACACCTTC
clone size: many; CDR3 length: 14; V gene: TRBV12-3/TRBV12-4; D gene: NA; J gene: TRBJ2-5; CDR3 protein: CASSGDSYQETQYF; CDR3 DNA: TGTGCCAGCAGTGGCGATTCGTACCAAGAGACCCAGTACTTC
clone size: many; CDR3 length: 15; V gene: TRBV27; D gene: TRBD2; J gene: TRBJ2-1; CDR3 protein: CASSLGVGLFDEQFF; CDR3 DNA: TGTGCCAGCAGTTTAGGGGTGGGACTATTCGATGAGCAGTTCTTC
clone size: many; CDR3 length: 14; V gene: TRBV29-1; D gene: NA; J gene: TRBJ2-1; CDR3 protein: CSVGLGSSYNEQFF; CDR3 DNA: TGCAGCGTTGGTTTGGGGAGCTCCTACAATGAGCAGTTCTTC
clone size: few; CDR3 length: 12; V gene: TRBV30; D gene: NA; J gene: TRBJ1-1; CDR3 protein: CAWREGNTEAFF; CDR3 DNA: TGTGCCTGGAGGGAGGGAAACACTGAAGCTTTCTTT
clone size: few; CDR3 length: 12; V gene: TRBV2; D gene: NA; J gene: TRBJ2-7; CDR3 protein: CASRGTYFEQYF; CDR3 DNA: TGTGCCAGCAGGGGGACTTATTTCGAGCAGTACTTC
clone size: many; CDR3 length: 12; V gene: TRBV20-1; D gene: TRBD2; J gene: TRBJ2-7; CDR3 protein: CSARPGTNQQYF; CDR3 DNA: TGCAGTGCTAGACCGGGGACTAATCAGCAGTACTTC
clone size: few; CDR3 length: 14; V gene: TRBV12-3/TRBV12-4; D gene: NA; J gene: TRBJ1-2; CDR3 protein: CASSPSRDWSGYTF; CDR3 DNA: TGTGCCAGCAGTCCTTCTCGGGATTGGAGTGGCTACACCTTC
clone size: NA; CDR3 length: 14; V gene: TRBV11-1; D gene: TRBD2; J gene: TRBJ2-1; CDR3 protein: CASSQHRGGDEQFF; CDR3 DNA: TGTGCCAGCAGCCAGCACCGCGGGGGGGATGAGCAGTTCTTC
clone size: NA; CDR3 length: 16; V gene: TRBV4-3; D gene: NA; J gene: TRBJ2-6; CDR3 protein: CASSQDEGTGANVLTF; CDR3 DNA: TGCGCCAGCAGCCAAGACGAGGGAACTGGGGCCAACGTCCTGACTTTC
clone size: many; CDR3 length: 12; V gene: TRBV5-1; D gene: TRBD2; J gene: TRBJ2-1; CDR3 protein: CASSLSTSEQFF; CDR3 DNA: TGCGCCAGCAGCTTATCGACTAGCGAACAGTTCTTC
clone size: NA; CDR3 length: 13; V gene: TRBV11-3; D gene: NA; J gene: TRBJ2-7; CDR3 protein: CASSLVHGYEQYF; CDR3 DNA: TGTGCCAGCAGCTTAGTACACGGCTACGAGCAGTACTTC
clone size: many; CDR3 length: 13; V gene: TRBV5-4; D gene: NA; J gene: TRBJ1-1; CDR3 protein: CASSFYEGGEAFF; CDR3 DNA: TGTGCCAGCAGCTTCTATGAGGGCGGTGAAGCTTTCTTT
clone size: few; CDR3 length: 15; V gene: TRBV19; D gene: NA; J gene: TRBJ1-4; CDR3 protein: CASSPRQATNEKLFF; CDR3 DNA: TGTGCCAGTAGTCCTCGACAGGCAACTAATGAAAAACTGTTTTTT
clone size: many; CDR3 length: 13; V gene: TRBV29-1; D gene: NA; J gene: TRBJ2-5; CDR3 protein: CSVVTENQETQYF; CDR3 DNA: TGCAGCGTTGTCACCGAGAATCAAGAGACCCAGTACTTC
clone size: many; CDR3 length: 15; V gene: TRBV29-1; D gene: TRBD2; J gene: TRBJ2-5; CDR3 protein: CSELTRLASDGTQYF; CDR3 DNA: TGCAGCGAATTAACCCGACTAGCTTCGGATGGGACCCAGTACTTC
clone size: many; CDR3 length: 15; V gene: TRBV12-3/TRBV12-4; D gene: NA; J gene: TRBJ2-3; CDR3 protein: CASSLPPGLTDTQYF; CDR3 DNA: TGTGCCAGCAGTTTACCTCCAGGCCTCACAGATACGCAGTATTTT
clone size: many; CDR3 length: 16; V gene: TRBV15; D gene: TRBD2; J gene: TRBJ2-3; CDR3 protein: CATTGTSGTSTDTQYF; CDR3 DNA: TGTGCCACCACCGGGACTAGCGGGACAAGCACAGATACGCAGTATTTT
clone size: NA; CDR3 length: 16; V gene: TRBV7-9; D gene: TRBD1; J gene: TRBJ2-5; CDR3 protein: CASSLGDRALQETQYF; CDR3 DNA: TGTGCCAGCAGCTTAGGGGACAGGGCCCTCCAAGAGACCCAGTACTTC
clone size: many; CDR3 length: 14; V gene: TRBV12-5; D gene: TRBD2; J gene: TRBJ2-5; CDR3 protein: CASRTSDNQETQYF; CDR3 DNA: TGTGCTAGTCGGACTAGCGATAACCAAGAGACCCAGTACTTC
clone size: NA; CDR3 length: 14; V gene: TRBV12-3/TRBV12-4; D gene: NA; J gene: TRBJ2-7; CDR3 protein: CASSRDPVPGEQYF; CDR3 DNA: TGTGCCAGCAGCCGGGACCCAGTCCCGGGGGAGCAGTACTTC
clone size: NA; CDR3 length: 17; V gene: TRBV12-3/TRBV12-4; D gene: TRBD2; J gene: TRBJ2-1; CDR3 protein: CASSPAGLAGDNNEQFF; CDR3 DNA: TGTGCCAGCAGTCCAGCCGGACTAGCGGGAGACAACAATGAGCAGTTCTTC
clone size: many; CDR3 length: 15; V gene: TRBV5-1; D gene: TRBD2; J gene: TRBJ2-7; CDR3 protein: CASSILAGAENEQYF; CDR3 DNA: TGCGCCAGCAGCATCTTAGCGGGAGCGGAAAACGAGCAGTACTTC
clone size: NA; CDR3 length: 11; V gene: TRBV7-8; D gene: NA; J gene: TRBJ1-2; CDR3 protein: CASSRLYGYTF; CDR3 DNA: TGTGCCAGCAGCCGTCTCTATGGCTACACCTTC
clone size: few; CDR3 length: 17; V gene: TRBV6-2/TRBV6-3; D gene: TRBD2; J gene: TRBJ2-1; CDR3 protein: CASRGAASGLGVTEQFF; CDR3 DNA: TGTGCCAGCAGGGGCGCGGCTAGCGGGTTAGGGGTAACTGAGCAGTTCTTC
clone size: few; CDR3 length: 15; V gene: TRBV6-5; D gene: NA; J gene: TRBJ1-4; CDR3 protein: CASSYDGSRREKLFF; CDR3 DNA: TGTGCCAGCAGTTACGATGGTAGTAGAAGGGAAAAACTGTTTTTT